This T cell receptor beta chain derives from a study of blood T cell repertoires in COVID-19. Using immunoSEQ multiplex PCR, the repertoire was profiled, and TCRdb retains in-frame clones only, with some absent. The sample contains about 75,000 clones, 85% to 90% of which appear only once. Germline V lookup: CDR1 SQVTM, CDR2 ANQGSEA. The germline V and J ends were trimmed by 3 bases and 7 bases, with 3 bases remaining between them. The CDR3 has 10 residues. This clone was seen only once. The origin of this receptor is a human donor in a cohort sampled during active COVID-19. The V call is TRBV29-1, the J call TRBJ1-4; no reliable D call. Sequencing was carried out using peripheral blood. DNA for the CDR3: TGCAGCGTTGAGGCTGAAAAACTGTTTTTT. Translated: CSVEAEKLFF.